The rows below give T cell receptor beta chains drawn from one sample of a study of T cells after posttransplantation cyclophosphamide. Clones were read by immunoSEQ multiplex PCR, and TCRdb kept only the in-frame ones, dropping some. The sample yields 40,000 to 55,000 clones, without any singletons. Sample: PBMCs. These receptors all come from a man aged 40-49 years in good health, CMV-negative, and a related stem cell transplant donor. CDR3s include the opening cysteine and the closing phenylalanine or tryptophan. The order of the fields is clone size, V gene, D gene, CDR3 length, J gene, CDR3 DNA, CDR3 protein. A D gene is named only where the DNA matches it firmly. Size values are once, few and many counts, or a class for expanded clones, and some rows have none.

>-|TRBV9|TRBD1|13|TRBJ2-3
TGTGCCAGCCGACAGGGGAACGCAGATACGCAGTATTTT
CASRQGNADTQYF
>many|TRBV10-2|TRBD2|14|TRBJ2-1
TGCGCCAGCAGCAGCGGGGGTCAAAGTAATGAGCAGTTCTTC
CASSSGGQSNEQFF
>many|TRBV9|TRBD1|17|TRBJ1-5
TGTGCCAGCAGCGTAGGGACAGGGGACGGGGGCAATCAGCCCCAGCATTTT
CASSVGTGDGGNQPQHF
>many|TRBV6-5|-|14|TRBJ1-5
TGTGCCAGCAGAGAAACCCTTAGTAATCAGCCCCAGCATTTT
CASRETLSNQPQHF
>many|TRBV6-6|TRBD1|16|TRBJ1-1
TGTGCCAGCAGTTACGACTCACAGGGGCGGGAAACTGAAGCTTTCTTT
CASSYDSQGRETEAFF
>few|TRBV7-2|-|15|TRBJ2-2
TGTGCCAGCAGCCCAACAGGGTTGGGAACCGGGGAGCTGTTTTTT
CASSPTGLGTGELFF
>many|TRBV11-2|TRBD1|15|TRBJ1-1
TGTGCCAGCAGCCAGACAGGGCGGGGGAACACTGAAGCTTTCTTT
CASSQTGRGNTEAFF
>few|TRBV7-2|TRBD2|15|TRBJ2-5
TGTGCCAGCAGCTGGCGGACTAGCGGCTCGTCAACCCAGTACTTC
CASSWRTSGSSTQYF
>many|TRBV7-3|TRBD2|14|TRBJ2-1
TGTGCCAGCAGCTTACTAGCGGGAGGAAATGAGCAGTTCTTC
CASSLLAGGNEQFF
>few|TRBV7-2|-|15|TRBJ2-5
TGTGCCAGCAGCCCCATTGGCTGGCTCCAAGAGACCCAGTACTTC
CASSPIGWLQETQYF
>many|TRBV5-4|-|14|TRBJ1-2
TGTGCCAGCAGTTACGGCGGGGAGTACTATGGCTACACCTTC
CASSYGGEYYGYTF
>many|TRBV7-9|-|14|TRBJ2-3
TGTGCCAGCAGCTCAACTACTAGCACAGATACGCAGTATTTT
CASSSTTSTDTQYF
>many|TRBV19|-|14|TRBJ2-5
TGTGCCAGTAGTACCTACGGTGTCCAAGAGACCCAGTACTTC
CASSTYGVQETQYF
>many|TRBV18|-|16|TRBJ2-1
TGTGCCAGCTCACCGGGGGCAGGGAAATTCAACAATGAGCAGTTCTTC
CASSPGAGKFNNEQFF
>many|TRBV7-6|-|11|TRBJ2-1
TGTGCCAGCGGGGGGTACAATGAGCAGTTCTTC
CASGGYNEQFF
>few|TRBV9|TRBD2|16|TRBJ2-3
TGTGCCAGCAGCGGTGCAGCGGGGGGGATCACAGATACGCAGTATTTT
CASSGAAGGITDTQYF
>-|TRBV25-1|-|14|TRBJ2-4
TGTGCCAGCCAGGGAGGGGGGTCCAAAAACATTCAGTACTTC
CASQGGGSKNIQYF
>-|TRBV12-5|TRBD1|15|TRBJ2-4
TGTGCTAGTGGTCGAGGGGACAGGGGGCTTGACATTCAGTACTTC
CASGRGDRGLDIQYF
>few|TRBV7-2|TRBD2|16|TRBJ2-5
TGTGCCAGCAGCTTCAGCGGGAGGGATATAGGAGAGACCCAGTACTTC
CASSFSGRDIGETQYF
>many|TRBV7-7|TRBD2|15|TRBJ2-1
TGTGCTAGCAGCCCTAGCGGGAGGTCCTACAATGAGCAGTTCTTC
CASSPSGRSYNEQFF
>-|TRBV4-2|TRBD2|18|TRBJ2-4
TGTGCCAGACTCGGACTAGCGGGAGGGCCGTTGACCAAAAACATTCAGTACTTC
CARLGLAGGPLTKNIQYF
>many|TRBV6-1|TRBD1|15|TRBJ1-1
TGTGCCAGCGGTGAAAGACAGGGATTCGGGACTGAAGCTTTCTTT
CASGERQGFGTEAFF
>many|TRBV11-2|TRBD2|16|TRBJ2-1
TGTGCCAGCAGCTTCCGACTAGCGGGAGTTTACAATGAGCAGTTCTTC
CASSFRLAGVYNEQFF
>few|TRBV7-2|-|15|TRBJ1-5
TGTGCCAGCACCTTATCGGACAGCTTCAATCAGCCCCAGCATTTT
CASTLSDSFNQPQHF
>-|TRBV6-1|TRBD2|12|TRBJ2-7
TGTGCCAGCAGGGGAGGGGACTACGAGCAGTACTTC
CASRGGDYEQYF
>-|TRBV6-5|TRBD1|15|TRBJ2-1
TGTGCCAGCAGTGCCGACTCCGGACAGGGGCTAGGGGAGTTCTTC
CASSADSGQGLGEFF
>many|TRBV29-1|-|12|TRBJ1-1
TGCAGCACAAGGGCGGGAGGGACTGAAGCTTTCTTT
CSTRAGGTEAFF
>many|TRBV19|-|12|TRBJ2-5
TGTGCCACTGGACTACCCCAAGAGACCCAGTACTTC
CATGLPQETQYF
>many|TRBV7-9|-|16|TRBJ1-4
TGTGCCAGCAGTCCCACCGACACGATAACGGACAGCTGGCTGTTTTTT
CASSPTDTITDSWLFF
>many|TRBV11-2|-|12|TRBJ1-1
TGTGCCAGCAGGACAGAAAACACTGAAGCTTTCTTT
CASRTENTEAFF
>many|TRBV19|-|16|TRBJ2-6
TGTGCCAGTAGTATCCTAGCGTCCTCTGGGGCCAACGTCCTGACTTTC
CASSILASSGANVLTF
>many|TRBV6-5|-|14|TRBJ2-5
TGTGCCAGCAGTTACTTACAAACCCAAGAGACCCAGTACTTC
CASSYLQTQETQYF
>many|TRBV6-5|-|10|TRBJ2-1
TGTGCCAGGGCAACGGGACATCGGTTCTTC
CARATGHRFF
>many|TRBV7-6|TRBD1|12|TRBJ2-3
TGTGCCAGCAGCCACGGACAGGGAACGCAGTATTTT
CASSHGQGTQYF
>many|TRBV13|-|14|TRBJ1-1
TGTGCCAGCAGCTCTCTGGGCGGGGGTACTGAAGCTTTCTTT
CASSSLGGGTEAFF
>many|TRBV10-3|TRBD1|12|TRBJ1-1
TGTGCCATCAGGGAGGACAGGTTTGAAGCTTTCTTT
CAIREDRFEAFF
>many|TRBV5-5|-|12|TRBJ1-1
TGTGCCAGCGGGCTGGGGGGAACTGAAGCTTTCTTT
CASGLGGTEAFF
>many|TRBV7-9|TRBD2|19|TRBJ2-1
TGTGCCAGCAGCTTAGGTGTACGGGGGGGGACTAGCGGGAACAATGAGCAGTTCTTC
CASSLGVRGGTSGNNEQFF
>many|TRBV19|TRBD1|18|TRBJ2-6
TGTGCCAGTAGTAAACCGGGACAGGGGGCATCTGGGGCCAACGTCCTGACTTTC
CASSKPGQGASGANVLTF
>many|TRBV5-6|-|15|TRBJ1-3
TGTGCCAGCAGCTTGGTCAGTTACTCTGGAAACACCATATATTTT
CASSLVSYSGNTIYF
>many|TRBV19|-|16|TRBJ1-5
TGTGCCAGTAGAGAATATGAGGTAGTCAGCAATCAGCCCCAGCATTTT
CASREYEVVSNQPQHF
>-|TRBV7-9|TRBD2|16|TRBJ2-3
TGTGCCAGCAGCTTAAACCGGGGACTATTTGGGGATACGCAGTATTTT
CASSLNRGLFGDTQYF
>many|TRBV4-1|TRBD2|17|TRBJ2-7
TGCGCCAGCAGCCTTCGAGGCGGGGGGGCCCCTTCCTACGAGCAGTACTTC
CASSLRGGGAPSYEQYF
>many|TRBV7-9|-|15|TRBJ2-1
TGTGCCAGCAGCTTAGAGGGACACCCAGCAAGCGAGCAGTTCTTC
CASSLEGHPASEQFF
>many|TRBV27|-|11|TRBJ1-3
TGTGCCAGCCGCTCTGGAAACACCATATATTTT
CASRSGNTIYF
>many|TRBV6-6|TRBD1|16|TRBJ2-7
TGTGCCAGCAGTTTTTCCTCCGGGACAGTATCCTACGAGCAGTACTTC
CASSFSSGTVSYEQYF
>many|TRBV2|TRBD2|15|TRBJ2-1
TGTGCCAGCAGTGGGACTAGCGGGTCTTACAATGAGCAGTTCTTC
CASSGTSGSYNEQFF
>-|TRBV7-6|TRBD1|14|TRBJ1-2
TGTGCCAGCAGCTCGGTGACAGGGGGCTCTGGCTACACCTTC
CASSSVTGGSGYTF